One and the same sample provided the 9 T cell receptor beta chains below, sequenced in a study of blood T cell repertoires in COVID-19. Only in-frame clones appear in the TCRdb table, and some are missing; sequencing was by immunoSEQ multiplex PCR. The sample gives over 300,000 clones, approximately 91% of which show up once; around 9.5% is in the top ten. The specimen was PBMCs or T cells enriched from blood (not recorded which). These receptors were taken from a woman in her 40s who had recovered from COVID-19.

The chain joins TRBV29-1 to TRBJ2-7; 7 nucleotides align to TRBD1. Per germline, CDR1 SQVTM and CDR2 ANQGSEA. The J segment lost 4 bases and the V segment lost 6 bases, leaving 9 bases of the junction unmatched. CDR3 length: 13 amino acids. The CDR3 DNA reads as TGCAGCGTAGCCGGACAGGTTGGATACGAGCAGTACTTC. Encoded protein: CSVAGQVGYEQYF.

The chain couples TRBV11-3 to TRBJ2-7; possibly TRBD1 for D (6 bases). Germline V gene data show CDR1 as SGHNT and CDR2 as YENEEA. The CDR3 length is 14 residues. The V and J ends lost 0 bases and 3 bases respectively, with 9 bases between them. This CDR3 is CASSLEQGYYEQYF. The CDR3 DNA sequence: TGTGCCAGCAGCTTAGAACAGGGCTACTACGAGCAGTACTTC.

The rearrangement links TRBV5-1 to TRBJ2-3; a weak D match, TRBD1 (7 bases). The CDR3 is 15 residues long. Trimming left V 4 bases short and J 3 bases short, with 15 bases between. Germline CDR1 is SGHRS and CDR2 is YFSETQ. The CDR3 protein is CASSLTGEETDTQYF. CDR3 coding DNA: TGCGCCAGCAGCCTTACAGGGGAGGAAACAGATACGCAGTATTTT.

The V call is TRBV3-1 (or the pseudogene TRBV3-2), the J call TRBJ2-5; a possible D gene is TRBD1 (6 bases). The length of the CDR3 is 15 residues. V was clipped by 3 bases and J by 5 bases, with 16 bases between them. CDR1 is LGHDT, CDR2 YNNKEL, per germline (reference sequence). CDR3 DNA: TGTGCCAGCAGCCATGGTCCGGGACATCCCGAGACCCAGTACTTC. Protein: CASSHGPGHPETQYF.

The sample holds one count of this clone. The rearrangement uses TRBV19 and TRBJ1-1, with D uncertain. Trimming took 3 bases from V and 3 from J, leaving 8 bases between them. This CDR3 contains 13 residues. CDR1 is LNHDA and CDR2 is SQIVND in the germline V gene (reference sequence). DNA of the CDR3: TGTGCCAGTAGTATGTCCGGGGACACTGAAGCTTTCTTT. Translating it yields CASSMSGDTEAFF.

The chain carries TRBV6-5 and TRBJ2-1; 7 bases agree with TRBD1. The CDR3 sequence is 14 residues long. Looked up from germline, CDR1 is MNHEY and CDR2 is SVGAGI. V gave up 5 bases and J gave up 6 bases; unmatched junction bases: 7. The CDR3 DNA is TGTGCCAGCAGTCGACAGGGAGTTGGCAATGAGCAGTTCTTC. Protein product: CASSRQGVGNEQFF.

The sample holds one count of this clone. The chain carries TRBV2 and TRBJ1-3; no definite D call. The germline V gene encodes CDR1 SNHLY and CDR2 FYNNEI. With 5 bases removed from V and 0 bases from J, the gap between germline ends came to 8 bases. The length of the CDR3 is 14 residues. CDR3 DNA: TGTGCCAGCAGTAACGGGAACTCTGGAAACACCATATATTTT. Translated, it gives CASSNGNSGNTIYF.

The chain is built from TRBV7-2 and TRBJ2-4; possible D gene TRBD1, 6 bases. This CDR3 comprises 14 residues. Looked up from germline, CDR1 is SGHTA and CDR2 is FQGNSA. V lost 5 bases, J lost 5 bases, and 13 bases lay in between. The CDR3 spells CASSPRTEENIQYF. The CDR3 DNA reads TGTGCCAGCAGCCCCCGGACAGAAGAAAACATTCAGTACTTC.

The V gene is TRBV7-9, the J gene TRBJ1-1; a possible D gene is TRBD1 (5 bases). V shed 7 bases and J shed 0 bases, with 9 bases lying between them. This CDR3 region has 13 residues. CDR1 and CDR2 from the germline V gene are SEHNR and FQNEAQ (reference sequence). CDR3 loop: CASTRGMNTEAFF. Here the CDR3 DNA reads TGTGCCAGCACCCGGGGGATGAACACTGAAGCTTTCTTT.